This TCR beta chain was recovered during a study of beta chain features in type 1 diabetes. Expressed TCRB transcripts were sequenced, since all the RNA that had been isolated was reverse transcribed. Naive, central memory and regulatory T cell samples produced a mean of about 4 million reads. Produced via immunoSEQ multiplex PCR; TCRdb's table is partial and in-frame only. The sample has 810,000 or so clones, 15% to 20% seen once. V was cut by 5 bases and J by 5 bases, with 9 bases left in between. The CDR3 has 12 residues. Germline V gene sequence: CDR1 MNHEY, CDR2 SVGAGI. Concerning this clone: Its cognate antigen is unknown. This sample includes further DNA sequences coding for the same CDR3.

General study findings and limits: Overrepresentation of cells with high TCR expression could result from cDNA sequencing.

The V gene is TRBV6-5, the J gene TRBJ1-1; D perhaps matches TRBD1 (5 bases). The sample consisted of naive CD4+ T cells from blood. The sequence was collected from a woman under 30 in good health. CDR3 bases: TGTGCCAGCAGTCAAGGGGTGACTGAAGCTTTCTTT. Translation: CASSQGVTEAFF.